The rows below give T cell receptor beta chains drawn from one sample of a study of beta chain features in type 1 diabetes. Produced via immunoSEQ multiplex PCR; TCRdb's table is partial and in-frame only. The repertoire consists of about 280,000 clones, with about 15% occurring once and the leading ten covering about 0.014%. Material: naive CD4+ T cells from blood. Receptor source: a man between 18 and 35 years old with type 1 diabetes. The conserved cysteine and the conserved F or W are not part of the CDR3 here.

j_gene,v_gene,CDR3aa
TRBJ1-1,TRBV6-5,ASGNREGSTEAF
TRBJ2-2,TRBV5-1,ASSLADSTGELF
TRBJ1-2,TRBV29-1,SVEERQGRGYT
TRBJ2-3,TRBV27,ATWSIPLDTQY
TRBJ2-1,TRBV2,ASSPLRGSYNEQF
TRBJ2-3,TRBV19,ASSIEEGTDTQY
TRBJ2-7,TRBV6-5,ASSSPVELGQY
TRBJ2-1,TRBV7-2,ASSLYLTNNEQF
TRBJ2-7,TRBV18,ASSPRQGVFYEQY
TRBJ2-3,TRBV7-2,ASSLSAGDTQY
TRBJ2-3,TRBV5-4,ASSFGQGGTDTQY